The present entry profiles one T cell receptor (beta chain) with its context. Its matching antigen is unknown. Here immunoSEQ multiplex PCR was the method, and the copy in TCRdb shows in-frame clones only, minus some. This table has 110,000 to 150,000 clones, roughly 90% appearing once. There are 16 residues in the CDR3. CDR1 and CDR2 (germline): SNHLY, FYNNEI. Trimming at V came to 2 bases and at J to 1 base, leaving 7 bases not matched to a gene. This entry belongs to a study of T cell responses to AZD1222 COVID-19 vaccine. Study-level results: Clonal diversity may have been underestimated, and the donors were mostly white British, with more females than males.

The gene calls are TRBV2 and TRBJ1-1; 7 nucleotides agree with TRBD1. The specimen was peripheral blood, collected on day 0 of AZD1222 vaccination. This receptor was identified in an adult in good health. DNA of the CDR3: TGTGCCAGCAGTGAACAGGGGGGCTCAAAGAACACTGAAGCTTTCTTT. Translating gives CASSEQGGSKNTEAFF.